A selection of T cell receptor beta chains follows, all from one sample in a study of blood T cell repertoires in COVID-19. Produced via immunoSEQ multiplex PCR; TCRdb's table is partial and in-frame only. The data contain about 360,000 clones, less than 90% of them singletons. Sample: peripheral blood. Every receptor here comes from a woman aged 55 to 70 with COVID-19, enrolled during active disease. Both conserved end residues are part of each CDR3. The D gene is left open where the match is weak. Only some rows state a clone size, as once, few, many or a class for expanded clones.

>.|TRBV5-1|TRBJ2-3|.
CASSSTGTTDTQYF
TGCGCCAGCAGCTCTACAGGGACCACAGATACGCAGTATTTT
>.|TRBV4-2|TRBJ1-5|.
CASSQGTVYQPQHF
TGTGCCAGCAGCCAAGGGACAGTTTATCAGCCCCAGCATTTT
>.|TRBV5-1|TRBJ2-6|.
CASSLDGGANVLTF
TGCGCCAGCAGCTTGGACGGTGGGGCCAACGTCCTGACTTTC
>once|TRBV6-1|TRBJ2-7|TRBD1
CASSESYGTGSYEQYF
TGTGCCAGCAGTGAATCCTATGGGACAGGCTCCTACGAGCAGTACTTC
>.|TRBV5-5|TRBJ1-2|TRBD1
CASSLGTGLLPYGYTF
TGTGCCAGCAGCTTGGGGACAGGGCTGCTCCCTTATGGCTACACCTTC
>once|TRBV12-3/TRBV12-4|TRBJ2-3|.
CASSPPRGDTQYF
TGTGCCAGCAGTCCCCCGCGCGGCGATACGCAGTATTTT
>few|TRBV12-3/TRBV12-4|TRBJ1-6|.
CASSFSSYSPLHF
TGTGCCAGCAGTTTTTCCAGTTATTCACCCCTCCACTTT
>.|TRBV11-2|TRBJ1-1|.
CASSLGVPSEAFF
TGTGCCAGCAGCTTAGGAGTCCCCTCGGAAGCTTTCTTT
>.|TRBV7-9|TRBJ1-1|TRBD1
CASSVQGENTEAFF
TGTGCCAGCAGCGTACAGGGGGAGAACACTGAAGCTTTCTTT
>.|TRBV25-1|TRBJ2-4|.
CASSEWSSKNIQYF
TGTGCCAGCAGTGAATGGAGCAGCAAAAACATTCAGTACTTC
>.|TRBV6-5|TRBJ2-1|.
CASSLDSYNEQFF
TGTGCCAGCAGCTTAGACAGTTACAATGAGCAGTTCTTC
>few|TRBV10-1|TRBJ2-1|.
CASSEGGTVNEQFF
TGCGCCAGCAGTGAGGGGGGGACAGTGAATGAGCAGTTCTTC
>.|TRBV6-5|TRBJ1-2|TRBD1
CASKEGGLYGYTF
TGTGCCAGCAAAGAAGGGGGCCTCTATGGCTACACCTTC
>.|TRBV7-6|TRBJ2-5|TRBD2
CASSLGIAGGQETQYF
TGTGCCAGCAGCTTGGGAATAGCGGGGGGACAAGAGACCCAGTACTTC
>.|TRBV29-1|TRBJ1-4|TRBD1
CSVLGQGLNEKLFF
TGCAGCGTTCTTGGACAGGGCCTTAATGAAAAACTGTTTTTT
>.|TRBV18|TRBJ2-3|.
CASSPRASATDTQYF
TGTGCCAGCTCACCACGGGCTAGCGCAACAGATACGCAGTATTTT
>.|TRBV27|TRBJ1-1|TRBD1
CASSLSTGTGRTEAFF
TGTGCCAGCAGTTTATCGACCGGGACAGGTAGGACTGAAGCTTTCTTT
>.|TRBV18|TRBJ2-1|.
CASSENRVWQFF
TGTGCCAGCTCAGAGAACAGGGTATGGCAGTTCTTC
>.|TRBV7-8|TRBJ2-7|.
CASSLSTLSYEQYF
TGTGCCAGCAGCCTCTCTACGCTTAGCTACGAGCAGTACTTC
>.|TRBV2|TRBJ1-6|.
CASSPPLVNNSPLHF
TGTGCCAGCAGTCCCCCGCTAGTTAATAATTCACCCCTCCACTTT
>few|TRBV5-4|TRBJ2-7|TRBD2
CASSSLAENAYEQYF
TGTGCCAGCAGCTCACTAGCGGAGAACGCCTACGAGCAGTACTTC
>.|TRBV5-4|TRBJ1-4|.
CASSKDSLGEKLFF
TGTGCCAGCAGCAAGGACTCCCTGGGTGAAAAACTGTTTTTT
>.|TRBV6-5|TRBJ1-1|TRBD1
CASSNAQGGNTEAFF
TGTGCCAGCAGCAACGCGCAGGGGGGGAACACTGAAGCTTTCTTT
>few|TRBV5-1|TRBJ2-5|.
CASSPPGGVGETQYF
TGCGCCAGCAGCCCTCCGGGCGGGGTCGGAGAGACCCAGTACTTC
>.|TRBV5-6|TRBJ1-2|.
CASSLVGQNYGYTF
TGTGCCAGCAGCCTCGTGGGCCAGAACTATGGCTACACCTTC
>.|TRBV5-6|TRBJ2-1|TRBD2
CASSRGLAHNEQFF
TGTGCCAGCAGCAGGGGACTAGCGCACAATGAGCAGTTCTTC
>.|TRBV18|TRBJ1-1|TRBD1
CASSPAGGWNTEAFF
TGTGCCAGCTCCCCTGCAGGGGGTTGGAACACTGAAGCTTTCTTT
>.|TRBV7-3|TRBJ1-1|.
CASSYAGSAEAFF
TGTGCCAGCAGCTACGCAGGGTCAGCTGAAGCTTTCTTT
>.|TRBV29-1|TRBJ2-5|.
CSVVGGGAGETQYF
TGCAGCGTTGTTGGCGGGGGCGCCGGGGAGACCCAGTACTTC
>.|TRBV6-6|TRBJ2-7|TRBD1
CASSKRTGWNEQYF
TGTGCCAGCAGTAAGAGGACAGGCTGGAACGAGCAGTACTTC
>few|TRBV11-3|TRBJ2-3|.
CASSFANGDKYF
TGTGCCAGCAGCTTTGCGAACGGGGACAAGTATTTT
>few|TRBV19|TRBJ1-1|TRBD1
CASSIETGIEAFF
TGTGCCAGTAGTATAGAGACAGGGATTGAAGCTTTCTTT
>.|TRBV14|TRBJ1-5|.
CASISDRSNQPQHF
TGTGCCAGCATCTCGGACAGAAGCAATCAGCCCCAGCATTTT
>.|TRBV2|TRBJ2-6|TRBD1
CAIPRGGTGNSGANVLTF
TGTGCCATCCCAAGGGGCGGGACAGGCAACTCTGGGGCCAACGTCCTGACTTTC
>.|TRBV28|TRBJ1-2|.
CASSSTGTNYGYTF
TGTGCCAGCAGCTCAACAGGGACTAACTATGGCTACACCTTC
>.|TRBV6-2/TRBV6-3|TRBJ1-2|.
CASSALEAYGYTF
TGTGCCAGCAGTGCTCTAGAGGCCTATGGCTACACCTTC
>.|TRBV5-6|TRBJ2-7|TRBD1
CASTLFRGQRDEQYF
TGTGCCAGCACCCTCTTCAGGGGGCAACGAGACGAGCAGTACTTC
>.|TRBV6-5|TRBJ2-7|.
CASSYSRQGGTYEQYF
TGTGCCAGCAGTTACTCGAGGCAGGGGGGCACCTACGAGCAGTACTTC
>.|TRBV11-2|TRBJ1-5|TRBD1
CASSLGHRGGNQPQHF
TGTGCCAGCAGCTTAGGGCACAGGGGGGGGAATCAGCCCCAGCATTTT
>once|TRBV30|TRBJ2-7|TRBD1
CACPGQGGLGDEQYF
TGTGCCTGCCCGGGACAGGGAGGTTTAGGGGACGAGCAGTACTTC
>.|TRBV5-1|TRBJ1-1|TRBD1
CASSTGTGNTEAFF
TGCGCCAGCAGCACCGGGACAGGGAACACTGAAGCTTTCTTT
>.|TRBV9|TRBJ1-4|.
CASSRGGDYEKLFF
TGTGCCAGCAGCCGAGGAGGGGACTATGAAAAACTGTTTTTT
>few|TRBV5-1|TRBJ2-2|TRBD1
CASSRDSNTGELFF
TGCGCCAGCAGCCGGGACAGCAACACCGGGGAGCTGTTTTTT
>few|TRBV18|TRBJ1-3|.
CASSPPSAGHSGNTIYF
TGTGCCAGCTCACCACCCTCGGCGGGTCACTCTGGAAACACCATATATTTT
>once|TRBV18|TRBJ2-3|.
CASSVAKWDTQYF
TGTGCCAGCTCAGTCGCTAAGTGGGATACGCAGTATTTT
>.|TRBV5-1|TRBJ2-3|TRBD1
CASSTTGGGGTDTQYF
TGCGCCAGCAGCACCACAGGGGGCGGAGGCACAGATACGCAGTATTTT
>.|TRBV10-3|TRBJ2-2|.
CAISERGGTNTGELFF
TGTGCCATCAGTGAGAGGGGGGGAACGAACACCGGGGAGCTGTTTTTT
>.|TRBV19|TRBJ1-2|TRBD1
CASSYSTGGNGYTF
TGTGCCAGTAGCTATTCCACAGGGGGGAATGGCTACACCTTC
>few|TRBV2|TRBJ2-2|.
CASRGGANTGELFF
TGTGCCAGCAGAGGGGGGGCGAACACCGGGGAGCTGTTTTTT
>.|TRBV2|TRBJ1-1|.
CASSEARGKAFF
TGTGCCAGCAGTGAAGCGCGGGGGAAAGCTTTCTTT
>.|TRBV6-6|TRBJ1-2|TRBD1
CASSFRTGGDGYTF
TGTGCCAGCAGTTTCCGGACAGGGGGGGATGGCTACACCTTC
>.|TRBV19|TRBJ2-1|TRBD2
CASTPGLGLAVYNEQFF
TGTGCCAGTACCCCAGGTCTCGGGCTAGCGGTCTACAATGAGCAGTTCTTC
>.|TRBV19|TRBJ2-1|TRBD2
CASSTQPTSGPYNEQFF
TGTGCCAGTAGTACCCAACCTACTAGCGGACCTTACAATGAGCAGTTCTTC
>.|TRBV5-6|TRBJ1-2|.
CASSLSQAGVYGYTF
TGTGCCAGCAGCTTGTCTCAGGCGGGTGTCTATGGCTACACCTTC
>.|TRBV20-1|TRBJ2-3|.
CSAEYTDTQYF
TGCAGTGCCGAGTACACAGATACGCAGTATTTT
>few|TRBV7-9|TRBJ1-3|.
CASSSGTGNTIYF
TGTGCCAGCAGCTCTGGGACAGGAAACACCATATATTTT